This T cell receptor (beta chain) was sequenced in a study of cytomegalovirus exposure and HLA in healthy donors. Study observations and caveats: Analyzed later, most CMV-associated TCR beta chains appeared HLA-restricted.

PCR used 60 Vbeta primers and 13 Jbeta primers. Method: immunoSEQ multiplex PCR; TCRdb's copy keeps in-frame clones and lacks some. The sample consists of some 120,000 clones, over 15% of them appearing once. CDR1 and CDR2 (germline): LGHNA, YNFKEQ. Deletions cut 5 bases from V and 6 bases from J, with 7 bases between. The CDR3 totals 12 residues. A few counts support this clone. Its target is not known. The source is a woman under 30 in good health and CMV-seronegative. The V and J genes are TRBV4-2 and TRBJ2-2; no firm D call. Input material: PBMCs. The chain's CDR3 is CASSAAAGELFF. CDR3 DNA: TGTGCCAGCAGCGCGGCGGCCGGGGAGCTGTTTTTT.